Included here is one TCR beta chain sequence, with context. Per the original data handling: Quantification of nucleated cells was approximated via reference gene primer amplification. The assay was immunoSEQ multiplex PCR, and TCRdb's table has in-frame clones only and misses some. The DNA gave D and trimming, while V, J and clone size come from that table. The table includes around 25,000 clones, almost 90% detected once. This entry comes from a study of blood T cell repertoires in COVID-19. As for the study in general: Specimens from acute and convalescent COVID-19 originated in the United States, Italy and Spain. PBMCs, B-cell-depleted T cells, or T cells provided the cDNA or gDNA that made up the material.

The sequenced sample consisted of peripheral blood. This clonotype originated in a woman in her sixties or seventies with active COVID-19.

Here the CDR3 reads CASKSEQFF. Here the CDR3 DNA reads TGTGCCAGCAAGAGTGAGCAGTTCTTC. The V gene is TRBV7-9, the J gene TRBJ2-1, with D uncertain. Trimming stripped 7 bases from V and 9 bases from J, with 4 bases between. Germline CDR1 and CDR2: SEHNR and FQNEAQ (reference sequence). The CDR3 runs 9 residues.